Below are 15 T cell receptor beta chains sequenced from a single sample in a study of OX40 agonist ivuxolimab in advanced cancers. Method: immunoSEQ multiplex PCR; TCRdb's copy keeps in-frame clones and lacks some. The repertoire consists of around 45,000 clones, with 75% to 80% occurring once and the leading ten covering about 2.6%. The sample consisted of CD4+ or CD8+ T cells sorted from blood, taken in a trial of the OX40 agonist ivuxolimab. These receptors originate from an adult with an advanced solid tumor such as melanoma, head and neck, liver or kidney cancer.

The chain joins TRBV5-6 to TRBJ2-6, with 8 bases lining up with TRBD1. The J segment lost 0 bases and the V segment lost 4 bases, leaving 6 bases of the junction unmatched. CDR3 length: 17 residues. Germline V gives CDR1 SGHDT, CDR2 YYEEEE. CDR3 coding DNA: TGTGCCAGCAGCCCGGGGACAGGTTTCTCTGGGGCCAACGTCCTGACTTTC. This encodes CASSPGTGFSGANVLTF.

The chain's CDR3 is CASSYSASSGNEQFF. CDR3 in DNA: TGTGCCAGCAGTTACTCGGCTAGCTCTGGCAATGAGCAGTTCTTC. This chain connects TRBV11-2 to TRBJ2-1; possible D gene TRBD2, 5 bases. The CDR3 runs 15 residues. From germline, CDR1 is SGHAT and CDR2 FQNNGV. V was shortened by 6 bases and J by 6 bases, with 18 bases between the two germline ends.

CDR3: CASNTGTVNNEQFF. The CDR3 DNA is TGTGCCAGCAATACCGGGACCGTTAACAATGAGCAGTTCTTC. The rearrangement joins TRBV6-6 to TRBJ2-1, with D perhaps assigned TRBD1 or TRBD2 (5 bases each). The germline CDR1 and CDR2 sequences are MNHNY and SVGAGI (reference sequence). V was pared by 7 bases and J by 5 bases, with 15 bases between. This CDR3 region has 14 residues.

The chain has TRBV28 and TRBJ1-1; 7 positions match TRBD1. The V segment lost 2 bases and the J segment 11 bases; nucleotides outside the gene matches: 14. The length of the CDR3 is 15 residues. Germline CDR1 and CDR2: MDHEN and SYDVKM. The CDR3 spells CASSLGWGQISGAFF. The CDR3 nucleotides read TGTGCCAGCAGTTTAGGATGGGGACAGATATCGGGCGCTTTCTTT. The full variable domain, in which reference TRBV28 and TRBJ1-1 provide the parts outside the CDR3, is DVKVTQSSRYLVKRTGEKVFLECVQDMDHENMFWYRQDPGLGLRLIYFSYDVKMKEKGDIPEGYSVSREKKERFSLILESASTNQTSMYLCASSLGWGQISGAFFGQGTRLTVV.

The chain links TRBV7-9 to TRBJ1-1, with D possibly matching TRBD1 (6 bases). This CDR3 comprises 14 residues. Germline lookup yields CDR1 SEHNR and CDR2 FQNEAQ (reference sequence). Trimming removed 4 bases from V and 1 base from J, with 10 bases in between. CDR3 protein: CASSSPGQNTEAFF. The CDR3 coding sequence is TGTGCCAGCAGCTCGCCGGGACAGAACACTGAAGCTTTCTTT. Full variable domain (outside the CDR3, taken from reference TRBV7-9 and TRBJ1-1): DTGVSQNPRHKITKRGQNVTFRCDPISEHNRLYWYRQTLGQGPEFLTYFQNEAQLEKSRLLSDRFSAERPKGSFSTLEIQRTEQGDSAMYLCASSSPGQNTEAFFGQGTRLTVV.

The gene calls are TRBV29-1 and TRBJ2-1, with D unclear. Germline CDR1 and CDR2: SQVTM and ANQGSEA. The CDR3 runs 11 residues. Trimming left V 3 bases short and J 2 bases short, with 2 bases between. CDR3 region: CSVDTYNEQFF. CDR3 nucleotides: TGCAGCGTTGACACCTACAATGAGCAGTTCTTC.

This chain links TRBV4-1 with TRBJ2-7; 10 bases match TRBD2. Germline values: CDR1 MGHRA, CDR2 YSYEKL. The CDR3 has 18 residues. The V and J ends lost 4 bases and 0 bases, in that order; junction bases with no gene match: 12. CDR3: CASSLLASGRGGSYEQYF. The DNA of the CDR3 is TGCGCCAGCAGCCTCCTAGCCAGCGGGAGGGGAGGCTCCTACGAGCAGTACTTC.

The chain uses TRBV6-5 and TRBJ2-5; D unclear. Germline values: CDR1 MNHEY, CDR2 SVGAGI. CDR3 length: 14 amino acids. V was trimmed by 0 bases and J by 1 base, leaving 6 bases between them. The CDR3 reads CASSYSGFQETQYF. The CDR3 nucleotides are TGTGCCAGCAGTTACTCTGGGTTCCAAGAGACCCAGTACTTC.

Only a few counts were recorded for this clone. CDR3 nucleotides: TGTGCCAGCAGCGTAGGGTGGAAGCGGACGAAAAACAATGAGCAGTTCTTC. It encodes CASSVGWKRTKNNEQFF. The chain has TRBV9 and TRBJ2-1; D is possibly TRBD2 (5 bases). This CDR3 has 17 amino acids. V lost 0 bases and J lost 5, with 18 bases in between. Germline values: CDR1 SGDLS, CDR2 YYNGEE.

The chain recombines TRBV5-4 with TRBJ2-7; D gene unclear. V was clipped by 0 bases and J by 1 base, with 8 bases between them. The CDR3 length is 14 residues. Looked up from germline, CDR1 is SGHNT and CDR2 is YYREEE (reference sequence). The CDR3, as DNA: TGTGCCAGCAGCTTGGAGGGCAGTTCCTACGAGCAGTACTTC. Amino acid sequence: CASSLEGSSYEQYF.

The chain recombines TRBV11-2 with TRBJ1-1; unclear D gene. The CDR3 length is 14 residues. V gave up 0 bases and J gave up 4 bases, with 9 bases separating them. In germline, CDR1 is SGHAT, CDR2 FQNNGV. The CDR3 coding sequence is TGTGCCAGCAGCTTAGAGGGCCGAACCACTGAAGCTTTCTTT. It specifies CASSLEGRTTEAFF.

This sequence joins TRBV5-1 and TRBJ1-2, with a possible D match to TRBD1 (5 bases). Germline V gene data show CDR1 as SGHRS and CDR2 as YFSETQ. Trimming took 10 bases from V and 7 from J, leaving 23 bases between them. The CDR3 loop spans 14 amino acids. CDR3: CASRPGAGQGGYTF. CDR3 DNA: TGCGCCTCCAGACCCGGGGCGGGTCAGGGTGGCTACACCTTC.

In this sample, this clone is medium-sized. The chain couples TRBV29-1 to TRBJ1-2; D ambiguous. This CDR3 spans 12 amino acids. The germline V gene has CDR1 SQVTM and CDR2 ANQGSEA. V was pared by 1 base and J by 6 bases, with 9 bases between. Here the CDR3 reads CSVEAVPNGYTF. The DNA for the CDR3 is TGCAGCGTTGAAGCGGTCCCCAATGGCTACACCTTC.

The chain is built from TRBV5-1 and TRBJ1-4; no definite D call. Germline CDR1 SGHRS, CDR2 YFSETQ. The ends were cut back, 2 bases at V and 3 bases at J, with 8 bases in the middle. CDR3 length: 14 amino acids. This CDR3 reads CASSLQHSNEKLFF. In DNA, the CDR3 is TGCGCCAGCAGCTTACAGCACTCTAATGAAAAACTGTTTTTT.

This chain connects TRBV6-1 to TRBJ1-4; 7 bases are a match to TRBD1. The CDR3 extends over 14 amino acids. Germline CDR1 reads MNHNS; CDR2 reads SASEGT. V gave up 1 base and J gave up 10 bases; unmatched junction bases: 6. CDR3 bases: TGTGCCAGCAGTGAAGGGGGCGCAGGGGGAAAACTGTTTTTT. Protein: CASSEGGAGGKLFF.